This T cell receptor (beta chain) was captured by sequencing in a study of blood T cells in healthy people across ages. The authors ran a second PCR of about 6 to 12 cycles using a sample-barcoded 5' primer and a J-beta primer mix. TCRdb independently ran MiXCR on the 5' RACE reads; one entry per CDR3 protein. This table holds fewer than 600,000 distinct CDR3 sequences, about 27% found once. V shed 6 bases and J shed 8 bases, with 10 bases lying between them. The V gene's germline CDR1 is LNHDA and CDR2 SQIVND (reference sequence). This CDR3 is 12 amino acids long. The sample was also reused in another study, on T cells of mothers and their children.

The gene calls are TRBV19 and TRBJ1-4, with D uncertain. The TCR was taken from a boy aged 2 to 10 in good health. Sequenced input: blood. The CDR3 reads CASSKGGEKLFF. The CDR3 DNA reads as TGTGCCAGTAGCAAAGGCGGGGAAAAACTGTTTTTT.